The clone carrying this TCR beta chain has a handful of counts. The entry originates in a study of PD-L1 blockade in urothelial cancer. Background on the study: Patients commenced intravenous atezolizumab, 1,200 mg every 3 weeks, in 2014. Prior regimens of chemotherapy numbered 0 to 3 per patient.

Assay used: immunoSEQ multiplex PCR; TCRdb lists only in-frame clones, some missing. The data show about 50,000 clones, 70% to 90% seen once. This CDR3 spans 18 amino acids. V shed 4 bases, J shed 1 base, and the junction held 11 bases outside the gene matches. The germline CDR1 and CDR2 sequences are SNHLY and FYNNEI. The sample in question was PBMCs, obtained around atezolizumab (anti-PD-L1) treatment. The receptor was isolated from a man aged 55 to 70 with urothelial cancer. This chain connects TRBV2 to TRBJ1-5, with TRBD1 identical over 9 bases. CDR3 residues: CASSVRGTGSWSNQPQHF. DNA of the CDR3: TGTGCCAGCAGTGTGCGCGGGACAGGGAGTTGGAGCAATCAGCCCCAGCATTTT.